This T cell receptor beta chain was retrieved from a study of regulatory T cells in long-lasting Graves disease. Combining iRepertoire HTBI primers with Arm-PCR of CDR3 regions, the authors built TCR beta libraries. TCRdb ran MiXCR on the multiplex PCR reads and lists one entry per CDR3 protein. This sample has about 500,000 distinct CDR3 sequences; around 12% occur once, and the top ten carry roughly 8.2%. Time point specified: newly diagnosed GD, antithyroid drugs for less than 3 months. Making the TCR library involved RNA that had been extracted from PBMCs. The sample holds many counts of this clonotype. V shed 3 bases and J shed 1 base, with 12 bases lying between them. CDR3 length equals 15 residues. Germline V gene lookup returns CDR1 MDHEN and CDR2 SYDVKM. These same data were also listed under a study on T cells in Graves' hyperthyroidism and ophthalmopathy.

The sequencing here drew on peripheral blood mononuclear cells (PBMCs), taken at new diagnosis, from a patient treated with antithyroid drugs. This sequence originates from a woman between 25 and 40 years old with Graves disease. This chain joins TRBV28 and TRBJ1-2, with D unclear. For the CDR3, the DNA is TGTGCCAGCAGTTTCTTTGAGGGCCGTAACTATGGCTACACCTTC. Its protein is CASSFFEGRNYGYTF.